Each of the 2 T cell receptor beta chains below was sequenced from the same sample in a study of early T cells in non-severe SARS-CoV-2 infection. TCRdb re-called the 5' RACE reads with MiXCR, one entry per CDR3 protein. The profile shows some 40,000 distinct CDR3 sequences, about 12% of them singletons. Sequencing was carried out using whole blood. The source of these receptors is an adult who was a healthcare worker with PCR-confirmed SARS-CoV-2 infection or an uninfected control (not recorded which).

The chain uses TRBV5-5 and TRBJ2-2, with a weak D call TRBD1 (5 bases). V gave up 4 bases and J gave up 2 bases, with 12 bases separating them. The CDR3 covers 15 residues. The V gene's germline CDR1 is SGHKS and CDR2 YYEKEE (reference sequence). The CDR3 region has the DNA TGTGCCAGCAGCCTCCTGACAGACAACACCGGGGAGCTGTTTTTT. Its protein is CASSLLTDNTGELFF.

The CDR3 DNA reads as TGCAGTGCTGGCGGACTAGCGGAGACCCAGTACTTC. Residues: CSAGGLAETQYF. This chain links TRBV20-1 with TRBJ2-5, with TRBD2 matching 9 bases. The CDR3 runs 12 residues. The V and J ends lost 5 bases and 5 bases, in that order; junction bases with no gene match: 3. Germline V CDR1 and CDR2: DFQATT, SNEGSKA (reference sequence).